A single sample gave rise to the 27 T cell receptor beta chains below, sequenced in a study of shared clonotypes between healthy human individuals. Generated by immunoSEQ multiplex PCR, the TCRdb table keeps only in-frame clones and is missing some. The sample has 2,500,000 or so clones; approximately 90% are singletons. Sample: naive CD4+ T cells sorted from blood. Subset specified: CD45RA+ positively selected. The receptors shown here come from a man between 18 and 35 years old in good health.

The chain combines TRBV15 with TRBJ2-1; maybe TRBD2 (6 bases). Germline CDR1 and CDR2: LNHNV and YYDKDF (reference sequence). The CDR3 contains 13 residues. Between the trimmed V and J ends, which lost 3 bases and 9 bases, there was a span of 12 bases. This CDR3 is CATSRAAGGEQFF. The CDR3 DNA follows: TGTGCCACCAGCAGGGCGGCCGGGGGTGAGCAGTTCTTC.

The CDR3, as DNA: TGTGCCAGCAGTTTATTGAGGGGGGCCCATCAGCCCCAGCATTTT. This gives the protein CASSLLRGAHQPQHF. The J gene is TRBJ1-5, the V gene TRBV28, with D maybe TRBD1 (6 bases). The CDR3 has 15 residues. Germline CDR1 and CDR2: MDHEN and SYDVKM. Trimming cost V 1 base and J 5 bases, with 12 bases left between them.

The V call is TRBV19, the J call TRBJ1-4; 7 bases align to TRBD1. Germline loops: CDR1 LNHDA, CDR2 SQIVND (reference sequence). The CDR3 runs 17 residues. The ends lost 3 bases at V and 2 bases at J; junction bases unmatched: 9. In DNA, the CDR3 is TGTGCCAGTAGTATTCAAAAGGGGGCGAAGACTAATGAAAAACTGTTTTTT. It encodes CASSIQKGAKTNEKLFF.

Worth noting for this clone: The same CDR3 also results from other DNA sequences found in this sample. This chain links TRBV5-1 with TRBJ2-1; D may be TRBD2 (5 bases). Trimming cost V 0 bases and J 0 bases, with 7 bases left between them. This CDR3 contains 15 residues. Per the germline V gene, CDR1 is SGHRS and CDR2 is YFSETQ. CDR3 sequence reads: CASSLGESSYNEQFF. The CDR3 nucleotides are TGCGCCAGCAGCTTGGGGGAGAGCTCCTACAATGAGCAGTTCTTC.

This chain's CDR3 is CASSESSLVFSGNTIYF. The DNA of the CDR3 is TGTGCCAGCAGTGAATCCTCGCTGGTATTCTCTGGAAACACCATATATTTT. The chain joins TRBV6-1 to TRBJ1-3; D remains ambiguous. Germline assignment: CDR1 MNHNS and CDR2 SASEGT. The CDR3 runs to 17 residues. The V end was cut by 2 bases, the J end by 0 bases, with 14 bases between.

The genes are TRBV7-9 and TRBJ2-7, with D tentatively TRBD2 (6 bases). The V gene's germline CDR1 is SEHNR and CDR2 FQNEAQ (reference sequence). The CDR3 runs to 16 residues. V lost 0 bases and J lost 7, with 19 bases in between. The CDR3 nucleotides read TGTGCCAGCAGCTTAGCCCAGGGACTCCCGATACGAGAGCAGTACTTC. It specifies CASSLAQGLPIREQYF.

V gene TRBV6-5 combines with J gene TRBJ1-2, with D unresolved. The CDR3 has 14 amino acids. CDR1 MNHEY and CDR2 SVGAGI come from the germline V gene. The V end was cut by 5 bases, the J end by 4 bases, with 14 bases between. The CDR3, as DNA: TGTGCCAGCAGTAAATTCGACAATCCCTATGGCTACACCTTC. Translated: CASSKFDNPYGYTF.

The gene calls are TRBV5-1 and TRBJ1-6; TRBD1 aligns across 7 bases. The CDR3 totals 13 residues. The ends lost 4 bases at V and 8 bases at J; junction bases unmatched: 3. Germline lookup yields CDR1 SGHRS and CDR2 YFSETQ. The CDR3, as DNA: TGCGCCAGCAGCCGGGACAGCGATTCACCCCTCCACTTT. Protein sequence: CASSRDSDSPLHF.

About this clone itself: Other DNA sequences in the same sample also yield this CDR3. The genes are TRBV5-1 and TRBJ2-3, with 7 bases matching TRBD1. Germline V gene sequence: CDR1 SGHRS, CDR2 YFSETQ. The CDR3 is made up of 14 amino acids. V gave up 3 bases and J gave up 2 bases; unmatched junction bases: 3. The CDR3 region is CASSSDRITDTQYF. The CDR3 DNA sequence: TGCGCCAGCAGCTCGGACAGGATCACAGATACGCAGTATTTT.

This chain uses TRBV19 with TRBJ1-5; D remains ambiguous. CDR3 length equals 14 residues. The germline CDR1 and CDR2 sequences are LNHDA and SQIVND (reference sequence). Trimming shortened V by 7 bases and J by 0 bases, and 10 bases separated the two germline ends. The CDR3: CASKVANSNQPQHF. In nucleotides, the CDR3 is TGTGCCAGTAAAGTGGCAAATAGCAATCAGCCCCAGCATTTT.

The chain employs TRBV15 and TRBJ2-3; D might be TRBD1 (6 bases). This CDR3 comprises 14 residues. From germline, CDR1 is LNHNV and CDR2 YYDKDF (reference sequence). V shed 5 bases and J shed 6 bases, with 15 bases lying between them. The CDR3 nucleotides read TGTGCCACCAGCTTTGGGGGCGCAGAGGATACGCAGTATTTT. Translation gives CATSFGGAEDTQYF.

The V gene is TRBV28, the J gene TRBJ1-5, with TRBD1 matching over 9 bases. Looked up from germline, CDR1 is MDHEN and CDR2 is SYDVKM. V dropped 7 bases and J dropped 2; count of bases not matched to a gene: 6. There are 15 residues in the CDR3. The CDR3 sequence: CASTDRGIGNQPQHF. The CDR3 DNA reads TGTGCCAGCACGGACAGGGGTATAGGCAATCAGCCCCAGCATTTT.

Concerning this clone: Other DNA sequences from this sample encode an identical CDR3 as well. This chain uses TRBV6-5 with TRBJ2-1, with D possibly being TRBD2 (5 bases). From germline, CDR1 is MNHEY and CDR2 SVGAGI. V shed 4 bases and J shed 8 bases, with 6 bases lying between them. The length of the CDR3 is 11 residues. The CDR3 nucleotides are TGTGCCAGCAGTTTGAGGGATGAGCAGTTCTTC. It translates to CASSLRDEQFF.

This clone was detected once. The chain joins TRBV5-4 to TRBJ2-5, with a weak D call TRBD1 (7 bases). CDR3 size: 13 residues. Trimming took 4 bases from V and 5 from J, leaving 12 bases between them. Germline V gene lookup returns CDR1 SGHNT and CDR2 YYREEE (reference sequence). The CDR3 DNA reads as TGTGCCAGCAGCGCGGGACAGACGGAGACCCAGTACTTC. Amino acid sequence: CASSAGQTETQYF.

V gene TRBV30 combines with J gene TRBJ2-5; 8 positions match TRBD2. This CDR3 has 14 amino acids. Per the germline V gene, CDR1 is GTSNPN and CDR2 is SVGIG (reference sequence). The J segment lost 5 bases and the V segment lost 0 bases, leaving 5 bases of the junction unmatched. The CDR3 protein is CAWSVGGGSETQYF. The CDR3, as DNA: TGTGCCTGGAGTGTAGGCGGGGGGTCCGAGACCCAGTACTTC.

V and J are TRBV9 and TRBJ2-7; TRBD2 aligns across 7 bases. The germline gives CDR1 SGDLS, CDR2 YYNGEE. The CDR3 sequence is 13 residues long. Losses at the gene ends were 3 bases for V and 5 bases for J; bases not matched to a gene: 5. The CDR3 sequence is CASSATTSDEQYF. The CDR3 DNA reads TGTGCCAGCAGCGCCACCACTAGCGACGAGCAGTACTTC.

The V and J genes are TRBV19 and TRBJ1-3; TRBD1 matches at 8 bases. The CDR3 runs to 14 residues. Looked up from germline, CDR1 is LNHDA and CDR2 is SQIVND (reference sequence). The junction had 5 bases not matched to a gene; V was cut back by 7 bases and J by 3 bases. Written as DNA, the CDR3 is TGTGCCAGTACCATGGACAGGGATGGAAACACCATATATTTT. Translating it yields CASTMDRDGNTIYF.

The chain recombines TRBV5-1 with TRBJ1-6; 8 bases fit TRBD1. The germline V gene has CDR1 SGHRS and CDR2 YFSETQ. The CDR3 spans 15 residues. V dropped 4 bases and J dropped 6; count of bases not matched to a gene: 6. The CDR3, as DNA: TGCGCCAGCAGCAATTTCGACAGGGGTAATTCACCCCTCCACTTT. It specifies CASSNFDRGNSPLHF.

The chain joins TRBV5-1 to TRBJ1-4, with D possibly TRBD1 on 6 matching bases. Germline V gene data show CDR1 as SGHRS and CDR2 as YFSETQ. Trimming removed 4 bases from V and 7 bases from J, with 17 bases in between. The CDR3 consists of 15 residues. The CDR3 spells CASSIGTIRSEKLFF. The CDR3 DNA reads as TGCGCCAGCAGCATAGGGACAATAAGAAGTGAAAAACTGTTTTTT.

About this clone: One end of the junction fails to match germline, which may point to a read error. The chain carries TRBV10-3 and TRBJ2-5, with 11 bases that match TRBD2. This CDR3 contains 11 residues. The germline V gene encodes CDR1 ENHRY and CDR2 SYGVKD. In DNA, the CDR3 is TGTGCCACCCGTACTAGCGGGAGACTTAACTTC. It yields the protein CATRTSGRLNF.

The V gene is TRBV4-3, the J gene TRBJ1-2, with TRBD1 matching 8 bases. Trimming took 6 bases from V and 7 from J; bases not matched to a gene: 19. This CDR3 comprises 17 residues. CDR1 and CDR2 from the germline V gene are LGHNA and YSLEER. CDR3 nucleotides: TGCGCCAGCAGTCCAACACTAGCGCAGGGGGCCAGAACTGGCTACACCTTC. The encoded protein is CASSPTLAQGARTGYTF.

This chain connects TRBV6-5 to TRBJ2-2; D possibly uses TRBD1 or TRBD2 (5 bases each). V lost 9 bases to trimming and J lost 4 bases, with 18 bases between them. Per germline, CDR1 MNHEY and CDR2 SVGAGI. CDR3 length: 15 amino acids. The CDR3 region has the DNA TGTGCCAGTCGATGGGCAGGGAGAGGCACCGGGGAGCTGTTTTTT. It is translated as CASRWAGRGTGELFF.

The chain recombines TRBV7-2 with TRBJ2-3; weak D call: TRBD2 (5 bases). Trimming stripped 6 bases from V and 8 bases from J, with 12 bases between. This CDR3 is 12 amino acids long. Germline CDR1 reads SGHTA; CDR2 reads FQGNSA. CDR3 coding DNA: TGTGCCAGCAGACTCCTAGAGGGTACGCAGTATTTT. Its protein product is CASRLLEGTQYF.

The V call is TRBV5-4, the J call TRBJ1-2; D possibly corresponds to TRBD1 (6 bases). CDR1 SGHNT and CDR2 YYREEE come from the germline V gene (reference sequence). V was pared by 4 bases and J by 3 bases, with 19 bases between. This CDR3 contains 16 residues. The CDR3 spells CASSPGGLLRDYGYTF. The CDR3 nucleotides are TGTGCCAGCAGCCCGGGGGGGCTTTTACGAGACTATGGCTACACCTTC.

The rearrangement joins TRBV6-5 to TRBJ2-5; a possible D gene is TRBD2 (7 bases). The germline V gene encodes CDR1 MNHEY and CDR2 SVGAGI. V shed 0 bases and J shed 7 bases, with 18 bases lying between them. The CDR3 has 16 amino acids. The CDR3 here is CASSYSSRGGDGTQYF. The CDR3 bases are TGTGCCAGCAGTTACTCCAGCAGGGGAGGGGACGGGACCCAGTACTTC.

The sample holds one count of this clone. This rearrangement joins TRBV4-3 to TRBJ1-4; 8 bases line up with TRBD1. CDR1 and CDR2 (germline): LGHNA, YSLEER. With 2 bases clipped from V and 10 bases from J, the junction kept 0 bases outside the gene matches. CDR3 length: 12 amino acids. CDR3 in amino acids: CASSQTGGKLFF. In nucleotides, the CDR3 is TGCGCCAGCAGCCAAACAGGGGGAAAACTGTTTTTT.

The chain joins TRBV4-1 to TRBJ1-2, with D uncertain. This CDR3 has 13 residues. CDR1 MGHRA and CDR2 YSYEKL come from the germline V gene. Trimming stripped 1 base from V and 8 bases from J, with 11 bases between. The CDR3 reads CASSQVRRNGYTF. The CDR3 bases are TGCGCCAGCAGCCAAGTCCGCAGAAACGGCTACACCTTC.